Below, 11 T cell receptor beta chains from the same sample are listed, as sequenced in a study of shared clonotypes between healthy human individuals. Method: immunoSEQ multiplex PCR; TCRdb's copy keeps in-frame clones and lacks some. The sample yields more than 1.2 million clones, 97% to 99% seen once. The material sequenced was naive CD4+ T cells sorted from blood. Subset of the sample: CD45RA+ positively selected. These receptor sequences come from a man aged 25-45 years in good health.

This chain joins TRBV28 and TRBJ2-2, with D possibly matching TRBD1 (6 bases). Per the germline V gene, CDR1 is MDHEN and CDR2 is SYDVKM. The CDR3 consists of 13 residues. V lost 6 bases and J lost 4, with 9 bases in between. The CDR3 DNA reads TGTGCCAGCAGGGTGGACAGCACCGGGGAGCTGTTTTTT. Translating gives CASRVDSTGELFF.

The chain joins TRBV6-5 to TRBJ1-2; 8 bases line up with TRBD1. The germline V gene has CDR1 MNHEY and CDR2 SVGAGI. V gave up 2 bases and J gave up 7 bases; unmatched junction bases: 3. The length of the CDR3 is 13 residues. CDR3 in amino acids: CASSYGTGGGYTF. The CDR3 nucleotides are TGTGCCAGCAGTTACGGTACAGGGGGTGGCTACACCTTC.

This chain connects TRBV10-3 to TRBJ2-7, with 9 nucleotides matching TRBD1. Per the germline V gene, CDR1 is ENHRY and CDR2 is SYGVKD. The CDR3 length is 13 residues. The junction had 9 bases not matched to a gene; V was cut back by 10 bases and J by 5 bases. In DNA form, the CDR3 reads TGTGCCACAGAACAGGGGGCGCAGAACGAGCAGTACTTC. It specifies CATEQGAQNEQYF.

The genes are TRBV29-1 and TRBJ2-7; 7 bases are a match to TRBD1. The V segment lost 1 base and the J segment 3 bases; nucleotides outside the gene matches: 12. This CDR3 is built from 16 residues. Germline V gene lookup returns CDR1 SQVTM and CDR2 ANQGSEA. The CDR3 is CSVEAKGAPFVYEQYF. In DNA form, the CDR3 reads TGCAGCGTTGAAGCTAAGGGGGCCCCGTTCGTCTACGAGCAGTACTTC.

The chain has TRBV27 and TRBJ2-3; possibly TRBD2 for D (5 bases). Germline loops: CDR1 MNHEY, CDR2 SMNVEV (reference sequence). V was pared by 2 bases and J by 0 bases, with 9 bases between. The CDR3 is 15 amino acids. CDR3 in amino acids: CASSLGDYSTDTQYF. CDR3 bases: TGTGCCAGCAGTTTAGGAGACTATAGCACAGATACGCAGTATTTT.

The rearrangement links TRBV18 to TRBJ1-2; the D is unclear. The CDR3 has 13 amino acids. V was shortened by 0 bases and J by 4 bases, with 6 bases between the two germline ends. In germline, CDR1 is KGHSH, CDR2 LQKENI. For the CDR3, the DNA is TGTGCCAGCTCACCACCGCATGGCTATGGCTACACCTTC. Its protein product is CASSPPHGYGYTF.

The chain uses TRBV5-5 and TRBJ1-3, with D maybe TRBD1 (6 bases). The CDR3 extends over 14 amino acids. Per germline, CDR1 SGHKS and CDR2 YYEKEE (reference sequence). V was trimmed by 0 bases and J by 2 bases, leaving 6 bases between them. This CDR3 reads CASSLGGPGNTIYF. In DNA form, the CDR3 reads TGTGCCAGCAGCTTGGGGGGGCCTGGAAACACCATATATTTT.

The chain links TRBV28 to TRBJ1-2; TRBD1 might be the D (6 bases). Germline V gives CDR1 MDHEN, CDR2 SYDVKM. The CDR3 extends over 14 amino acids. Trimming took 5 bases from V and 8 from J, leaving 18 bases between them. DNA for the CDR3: TGTGCCAGCAGTCCTAGGGAACAGGGCCGAGGCTACACCTTC. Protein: CASSPREQGRGYTF.

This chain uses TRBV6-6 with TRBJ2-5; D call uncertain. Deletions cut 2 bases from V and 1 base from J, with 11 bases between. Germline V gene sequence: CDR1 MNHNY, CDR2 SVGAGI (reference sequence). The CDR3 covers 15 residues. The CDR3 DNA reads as TGTGCCAGCAGTTACGTAGGAGCTGGCCAAGAGACCCAGTACTTC. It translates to CASSYVGAGQETQYF.

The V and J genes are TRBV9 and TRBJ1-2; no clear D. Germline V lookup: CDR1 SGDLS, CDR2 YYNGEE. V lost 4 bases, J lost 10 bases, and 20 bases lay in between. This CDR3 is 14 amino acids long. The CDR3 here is CASSQTTSISPYTF. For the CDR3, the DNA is TGTGCCAGCAGCCAAACTACTTCCATCTCCCCCTACACCTTC.

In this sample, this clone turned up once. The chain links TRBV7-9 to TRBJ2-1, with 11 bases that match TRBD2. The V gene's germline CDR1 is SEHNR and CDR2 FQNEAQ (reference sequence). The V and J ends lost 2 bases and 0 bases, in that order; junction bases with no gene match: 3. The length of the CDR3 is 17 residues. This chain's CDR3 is CASSLITSGSSYNEQFF. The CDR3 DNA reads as TGTGCCAGCAGCTTAATAACTAGCGGGAGCTCCTACAATGAGCAGTTCTTC.